This entry concerns a single T cell receptor beta chain. What it binds is unknown. Assay used: immunoSEQ multiplex PCR; TCRdb lists only in-frame clones, some missing. The sample shows 45,000 to 60,000 clones, about 92% of them seen only once. This entry comes from a study of chemoradiotherapy in HPV16-positive cancers. Germline CDR1 reads SQVTM; CDR2 reads ANQGSEA. The CDR3 covers 14 residues. Trimming took 5 bases from V and 5 from J; bases not matched to a gene: 5. Samples were taken several times over chemoradiotherapy. Study-wide results and limits: For HPV16-positive patients, expanding HPV-responsive T cells associated with longer recurrence-free survival.

The source material was blood, sampled from a patient who underwent chemoradiotherapy. The receptor was derived from a human donor with HPV-associated anogenital cancer. The V gene is TRBV29-1, the J gene TRBJ2-3, with 12 bases identical to TRBD2. The CDR3 region is CSVQLAGGRDTQYF. Written as DNA, the CDR3 is TGCAGCGTTCAACTAGCGGGGGGTAGAGATACGCAGTATTTT.